The rows below give T cell receptor beta chains drawn from one sample of a study of Tregs in tolerant kidney transplant recipients. The data were produced by immunoSEQ multiplex PCR, yet TCRdb's version contains in-frame clones alone and is incomplete. The sample consists of about 90,000 clones, roughly 93% of them appearing once. The specimen was CD4+ T cells from blood (PBMCs), collected 12 months after the transplant. The receptors here all came from a human patient who received a combined kidney and bone marrow transplant. Some T cells may be provided by the graft donor. Each CDR3 is given with its conserved first and last residue. Fields, in order: clone size, V gene, D gene, J gene, CDR3 length, CDR3 DNA, CDR3 protein. D genes are given only for firm matches. Clone size is not always given. Where it is, it says once, few, many or a class for expanded clones.

>-|TRBV18|TRBD1|TRBJ2-7|13
TGTGCCAGCTCATCGGGACAGGACTACGAGCAGTACTTC
CASSSGQDYEQYF
>-|TRBV18|-|TRBJ1-3|17
TGTGCCAGCTCACCCAACATGGGGCAGCTCTCTGGAAACACCATATATTTT
CASSPNMGQLSGNTIYF
>once|TRBV4-2|TRBD2|TRBJ2-3|15
TGTGCCAGCAGCGAAACGGGGGGTGGCACAGATACGCAGTATTTT
CASSETGGGTDTQYF
>-|TRBV2|TRBD2|TRBJ2-5|15
TGTGCCAGCAGTTCAGCGGGGAAGAGGGGAGAGACCCAGTACTTC
CASSSAGKRGETQYF
>-|TRBV18|-|TRBJ2-5|16
TGTGCCAGCTCGCTACGCAGGGGACACAAAGAAGAGACCCAGTACTTC
CASSLRRGHKEETQYF
>-|TRBV27|-|TRBJ2-6|18
TGTGCCAGCAGTTTCTCCAGGGTTGCCTCCTCTGGGGCCAACGTCCTGACTTTC
CASSFSRVASSGANVLTF
>-|TRBV6-5|TRBD1|TRBJ1-5|14
TGTGCCAGCAGAAAGGGACAGCCTAATCAGCCCCAGCATTTT
CASRKGQPNQPQHF
>-|TRBV5-1|-|TRBJ1-3|14
TGCGCCAGCAGCTTGGACAGCCCTGGAAACACCATATATTTT
CASSLDSPGNTIYF
>once|TRBV28|TRBD1|TRBJ1-2|14
TGTGCCAGCACGTTGCTGAGACAGGGGGCGGGCTACACCTTC
CASTLLRQGAGYTF
>-|TRBV23-1|-|TRBJ2-3|13
TGCGCCAGGCCAGGGTCTAGCACAGATACGCAGTATTTT
CARPGSSTDTQYF
>once|TRBV6-1|TRBD1|TRBJ1-3|14
TGTGCCAGCAACAGGGGAATTGCTGGAAACACCATATATTTT
CASNRGIAGNTIYF
>-|TRBV4-3|-|TRBJ1-3|15
TGCGCCAGCAGCCAAGGACAGCGCTCTGGAAACACCATATATTTT
CASSQGQRSGNTIYF
>-|TRBV5-6|TRBD2|TRBJ2-5|14
TGTGCCAGCAGCCAGACTAGCGGGGGGGAGACCCAGTACTTC
CASSQTSGGETQYF
>-|TRBV4-2|-|TRBJ1-4|15
TGTGCCAGCAGCCAAGGGACGCTAAGGGGTGAAAAACTGTTTTTT
CASSQGTLRGEKLFF
>-|TRBV7-9|-|TRBJ1-2|14
TGTGCCAGCAGTAAAACGCGGGAGAACTATGGCTACACCTTC
CASSKTRENYGYTF
>-|TRBV5-1|-|TRBJ1-6|16
TGCGCCAGCAGCCTGGACGAGGGGGTCTATAATTCCCCCCTCCACTTT
CASSLDEGVYNSPLHF
>-|TRBV9|-|TRBJ2-7|14
TGTGCCAGCAGCGTTAGCGGAGGAACCTACGAGCAGTACTTC
CASSVSGGTYEQYF
>-|TRBV7-2|TRBD2|TRBJ2-7|15
TGTGCCAGCAGCATCCTCTGGGGGGGATCCTACGAGCAGTACTTC
CASSILWGGSYEQYF
>-|TRBV2|TRBD2|TRBJ2-1|12
TGTGCCAGCAGTGAAATAGCGGGAGAGCAGTTCTTC
CASSEIAGEQFF
>-|TRBV10-3|TRBD1|TRBJ2-2|14
TGTGCCACGGTGGGACAGTCAAACACCGGGGAGCTGTTTTTT
CATVGQSNTGELFF
>-|TRBV5-1|-|TRBJ1-2|13
TGCGCCAGCAGCTTGTTGCAGAACTATGGCTACACCTTC
CASSLLQNYGYTF
>-|TRBV6-5|TRBD1|TRBJ1-2|12
TGTGCCAGCAGGGGGACAGGCTATGGCTACACCTTC
CASRGTGYGYTF
>-|TRBV7-9|TRBD2|TRBJ2-3|14
TGTGCCAGCACCGATAGCGGGAGTGTGGGAACGCAGTATTTT
CASTDSGSVGTQYF
>-|TRBV6-5|TRBD1|TRBJ2-5|15
TGTGCCAGCAGTTTACATCAGGGGGCGCCGGAGACCCAGTACTTC
CASSLHQGAPETQYF
>-|TRBV6-1|-|TRBJ2-7|15
TGTGCCCTCCGATGGGGGCAGGGTACTCCCTACGAGCAGTACTTC
CALRWGQGTPYEQYF
>-|TRBV6-4|TRBD1|TRBJ1-2|13
TGTGCCAGCAGAAAGACAGGGCGGAATGGCTACACCTTC
CASRKTGRNGYTF